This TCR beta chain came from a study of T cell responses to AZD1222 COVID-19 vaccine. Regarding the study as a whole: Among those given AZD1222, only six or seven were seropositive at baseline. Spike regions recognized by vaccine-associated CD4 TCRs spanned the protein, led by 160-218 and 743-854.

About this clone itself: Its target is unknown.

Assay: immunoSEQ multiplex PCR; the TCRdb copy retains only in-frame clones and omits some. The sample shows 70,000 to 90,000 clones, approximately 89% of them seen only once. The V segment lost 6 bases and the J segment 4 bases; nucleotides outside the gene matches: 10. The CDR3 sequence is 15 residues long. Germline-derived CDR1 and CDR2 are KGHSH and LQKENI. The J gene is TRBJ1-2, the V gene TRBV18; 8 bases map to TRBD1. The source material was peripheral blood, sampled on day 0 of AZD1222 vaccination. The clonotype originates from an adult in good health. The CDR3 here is CASSWDRTPSYGYTF. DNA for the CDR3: TGTGCCAGCTCGTGGGACAGGACTCCATCCTATGGCTACACCTTC. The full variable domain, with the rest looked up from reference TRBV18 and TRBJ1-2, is NAGVMQNPRHLVRRRGQEARLRCSPMKGHSHVYWYRQLPEEGLKFMVYLQKENIIDESGMPKERFSAEFPKEGPSILRIQQVVRGDSAAYFCASSWDRTPSYGYTFGSGTRLTVV.